The present T cell receptor (beta chain) was sequenced within a study of tumor-infiltrating lymphocytes in glioblastoma multiforme. Trimming left V 7 bases short and J 12 bases short, with 16 bases between. CDR1 ENHRY and CDR2 SYGVKD come from the germline V gene. The CDR3 has 13 amino acids. Three nested ARM-PCR rounds with V-beta and C-beta primers built TCRB libraries. Each CDR3 protein gets one entry after TCRdb re-called the multiplex PCR reads with MiXCR. Of 12,000 to 15,000 distinct CDR3 sequences listed, under 85% are singletons. This TCR was sampled from a male donor with glioblastoma. The V gene is TRBV10-3, the J gene TRBJ1-6; D uncertain. Source material: brain tumor tissue. As DNA, the CDR3 is TGTGCCATCACACCCTCTTATAATGAACCCCTCCACTTT. Translated, it gives CAITPSYNEPLHF.